A selection of T cell receptor beta chains follows, all from one sample in a study of blood T cell repertoires in COVID-19. Generated by immunoSEQ multiplex PCR, the TCRdb table keeps only in-frame clones and is missing some. The data contain some 90,000 clones, about 88% of them singletons. The specimen sequenced was peripheral blood. The receptors come from a woman of 80 years or more with acute or convalescent COVID-19. Both conserved end residues are part of each CDR3. D genes are given only for firm matches. Only part of the rows carry a size: once, few, many, or a class if the clone is expanded.

d_gene: -; abundance: -; v_gene: TRBV9; j_gene: TRBJ2-7; CDR3nt: TGTGCCAGCAGCGTCTCGTCGAGCTCCTACGAGCAGTACTTC; CDR3aa: CASSVSSSSYEQYF
d_gene: -; abundance: -; v_gene: TRBV28; j_gene: TRBJ2-7; CDR3nt: TGTGCCAGCATCTCAGGGGTACCACTTTACGAGCAGTACTTC; CDR3aa: CASISGVPLYEQYF
d_gene: -; abundance: few; v_gene: TRBV6-6; j_gene: TRBJ1-2; CDR3nt: TGTGCCAGCAGTTACCCCCAGGGCACAGGGTATGGCTACACCTTC; CDR3aa: CASSYPQGTGYGYTF
d_gene: -; abundance: once; v_gene: TRBV7-9; j_gene: TRBJ2-1; CDR3nt: TGTGCCAGCCCCGATGGCAGCTCCTACAATGAGCAGTTCTTC; CDR3aa: CASPDGSSYNEQFF
d_gene: -; abundance: many; v_gene: TRBV5-4; j_gene: TRBJ1-1; CDR3nt: TGTGCCAGCAGCGTGAGACAGGTGAACACTGAAGCTTTCTTT; CDR3aa: CASSVRQVNTEAFF
d_gene: -; abundance: few; v_gene: TRBV19; j_gene: TRBJ1-1; CDR3nt: TGTGCCAGTAGTATCCCCTCCCACAGGGTCTACGAAGCTTTCTTT; CDR3aa: CASSIPSHRVYEAFF
d_gene: -; abundance: -; v_gene: TRBV11-3; j_gene: TRBJ2-3; CDR3nt: TGTGCCAGCAGCTTAGATGGATGGCAGGGGTCCGGAAATACGCAGTATTTT; CDR3aa: CASSLDGWQGSGNTQYF
d_gene: -; abundance: -; v_gene: TRBV18; j_gene: TRBJ1-1; CDR3nt: TGTGCCAGCTCACCACCGGCCTTATCGAACCCGAACACTGAAGCTTTCTTT; CDR3aa: CASSPPALSNPNTEAFF
d_gene: -; abundance: -; v_gene: TRBV6-1; j_gene: TRBJ2-7; CDR3nt: TGTGCCAGCAGTCAAGCCCCCAGGTCGATCTACGAGCAGTACTTC; CDR3aa: CASSQAPRSIYEQYF
d_gene: -; abundance: -; v_gene: TRBV14; j_gene: TRBJ2-3; CDR3nt: TGTGCCAGCAGCCCTTCGGGACTTCGAATTACAGATACGCAGTATTTT; CDR3aa: CASSPSGLRITDTQYF
d_gene: TRBD2; abundance: -; v_gene: TRBV7-8; j_gene: TRBJ2-7; CDR3nt: TGTGCCAGCAGCTCCCGGGACTACCTCTACGAGCAGTACTTC; CDR3aa: CASSSRDYLYEQYF
d_gene: -; abundance: -; v_gene: TRBV3-1/TRBV3-2; j_gene: TRBJ1-2; CDR3nt: TGTGCCAGCAGCCCGGCGGGGGTAGGATTGAAGGGCTACACCTTC; CDR3aa: CASSPAGVGLKGYTF
d_gene: TRBD2; abundance: once; v_gene: TRBV9; j_gene: TRBJ2-7; CDR3nt: TGTGCCAGCAGCGTAGGACTAGCGGCCGGCGAGCAGTACTTC; CDR3aa: CASSVGLAAGEQYF
d_gene: TRBD2; abundance: -; v_gene: TRBV9; j_gene: TRBJ2-7; CDR3nt: TGTGCCAGCAGCGTAGCAGCGGGGGGAGGCGAGCAGTACTTC; CDR3aa: CASSVAAGGGEQYF
d_gene: -; abundance: -; v_gene: TRBV5-5; j_gene: TRBJ1-5; CDR3nt: TGTGCCAGCAGCAGGGTATCCGGGGAGCCCCAGCATTTT; CDR3aa: CASSRVSGEPQHF
d_gene: -; abundance: -; v_gene: TRBV5-1; j_gene: TRBJ2-7; CDR3nt: TGCGCCAGCAGCTTTAACTCCTACGAGCAGTACTTC; CDR3aa: CASSFNSYEQYF
d_gene: TRBD2; abundance: -; v_gene: TRBV7-2; j_gene: TRBJ2-3; CDR3nt: TGTGCCAGCAGCTTTCGACTAGCGGGTGCAGGTACGCAGTATTTT; CDR3aa: CASSFRLAGAGTQYF
d_gene: -; abundance: -; v_gene: TRBV4-2; j_gene: TRBJ1-3; CDR3nt: TGTGCCAGCAGCCAAGTCCCAGGGTCAGTTTACTCTGGAAACACCATATATTTT; CDR3aa: CASSQVPGSVYSGNTIYF
d_gene: TRBD1; abundance: -; v_gene: TRBV19; j_gene: TRBJ2-7; CDR3nt: TGTGCCAGTAGAGGGACAGGGCGGTACGAGCAGTACTTC; CDR3aa: CASRGTGRYEQYF
d_gene: -; abundance: -; v_gene: TRBV15; j_gene: TRBJ1-5; CDR3nt: TGTGCCACCAGCACCCTGGGGGGGGGCTTGGGCAATCAGCCCCAGCATTTT; CDR3aa: CATSTLGGGLGNQPQHF
d_gene: -; abundance: -; v_gene: TRBV18; j_gene: TRBJ1-2; CDR3nt: TGTGCCAGCTCACCGGACAGTAACTATGGCTACACCTTC; CDR3aa: CASSPDSNYGYTF
d_gene: -; abundance: few; v_gene: TRBV29-1; j_gene: TRBJ2-1; CDR3nt: TGCAGCGTTGTCGGCAGCTCTGCGGGGGAGCAGTTCTTC; CDR3aa: CSVVGSSAGEQFF
d_gene: -; abundance: -; v_gene: TRBV5-1; j_gene: TRBJ1-1; CDR3nt: TGCGCCAGCAGCTTGGGGGGCAGGGTGAACACTGAAGCTTTCTTT; CDR3aa: CASSLGGRVNTEAFF
d_gene: -; abundance: -; v_gene: TRBV2; j_gene: TRBJ2-7; CDR3nt: TGTGCCAGCAGTGATAGCAGCTCCTACGAGCAGTACTTC; CDR3aa: CASSDSSSYEQYF
d_gene: -; abundance: -; v_gene: TRBV2; j_gene: TRBJ1-4; CDR3nt: TGTGCCACCAGCCTAACAGGGTTCGGTGAAAAACTGTTTTTT; CDR3aa: CATSLTGFGEKLFF
d_gene: TRBD1; abundance: -; v_gene: TRBV5-8; j_gene: TRBJ2-5; CDR3nt: TGTGCCAGCAGTTTGGGACAGGGGGCTTCCGGGGAGACCCAGTACTTC; CDR3aa: CASSLGQGASGETQYF
d_gene: -; abundance: -; v_gene: TRBV5-1; j_gene: TRBJ2-5; CDR3nt: TGCGCCAGCAATCGGGGTTACCAAGAGACCCAGTACTTC; CDR3aa: CASNRGYQETQYF
d_gene: -; abundance: -; v_gene: TRBV14; j_gene: TRBJ1-1; CDR3nt: TGTGCCAGCAGCCAGAGTTTAAGGAACACTGAAGCTTTCTTT; CDR3aa: CASSQSLRNTEAFF
d_gene: -; abundance: few; v_gene: TRBV5-6; j_gene: TRBJ2-2; CDR3nt: TGTGCCAGCAGCTTGGACAGGTTTGGGGAGCTGTTTTTT; CDR3aa: CASSLDRFGELFF
d_gene: -; abundance: -; v_gene: TRBV7-9; j_gene: TRBJ1-1; CDR3nt: TGTGCCAGCAGCCGACTCAAAGCTTTCTTT; CDR3aa: CASSRLKAFF
d_gene: -; abundance: -; v_gene: TRBV5-1; j_gene: TRBJ2-2; CDR3nt: TGCGCCAGCAGCTTGGCGGTCACCGGGGAGCTGTTTTTT; CDR3aa: CASSLAVTGELFF